This entry is about one T cell receptor beta chain. Its antigen remains unknown. Trimming cost V 8 bases and J 1 base, with 11 bases left between them. The V gene's germline CDR1 is KGHSH and CDR2 LQKENI. The CDR3 spans 13 residues. The sample originates from a study of beta chain features in type 1 diabetes. Regarding the study as a whole: Researchers caution that PCR might favor shorter templates, equally among patients and controls. In every one of the four CD4+ subsets, TCRB CDR3s were moderately but significantly shorter in Type 1 diabetes patients. VDJ junctions from patients with type 1 diabetes contained fewer insertions and more deletions.

cDNA synthesis used the whole RNA isolate, giving expressed TCRB sequences. The repertoire was sequenced with immunoSEQ multiplex PCR; TCRdb's copy has only in-frame clones and lacks some. The sample includes around 70,000 clones, just under 50% of them seen just once. The receptor was isolated from a young man with type 1 diabetes. The source material was central memory CD4+ T cells from blood. The genes are TRBV18 and TRBJ1-1; D unresolved. CDR3 sequence: CASKGGQNTEAFF. CDR3 nucleotide sequence: TGTGCCAGCAAGGGAGGGCAGAACACTGAAGCTTTCTTT.